A single sample gave rise to the 27 T cell receptor beta chains below, sequenced in a study of blood T cell repertoires in COVID-19. The repertoire was sequenced with immunoSEQ multiplex PCR; TCRdb's copy has only in-frame clones and lacks some. Of 350,000 to 450,000 clones in the sample, more than 75% were seen once. The sample consisted of peripheral blood. Receptors were obtained from a human donor in a cohort sampled during active COVID-19.

The chain recombines TRBV2 with TRBJ1-2, with TRBD1 matching over 7 bases. The CDR3 is made up of 12 amino acids. The germline gives CDR1 SNHLY, CDR2 FYNNEI. With V trimmed by 11 bases and J by 3 bases, 6 bases remained unmatched. The CDR3 DNA follows: TGTGCCGGCACAGGGGACGACTATGGCTACACCTTC. It translates to CAGTGDDYGYTF.

V and J are TRBV2 and TRBJ2-4, with TRBD2 as a possible D gene (6 bases). The CDR3 consists of 11 residues. V was clipped by 4 bases and J by 14 bases, with 12 bases between them. Per germline, CDR1 SNHLY and CDR2 FYNNEI. In DNA form, the CDR3 reads TGTGCCAGCAGTGTCAGGGAGGTAGAGTACTTC. Protein: CASSVREVEYF.

V is TRBV30 and J is TRBJ1-3; no definite D call. Germline V CDR1 and CDR2: GTSNPN, SVGIG (reference sequence). CDR3 length equals 17 residues. V gave up 0 bases and J gave up 1 base, with 16 bases separating them. The CDR3 DNA follows: TGTGCCTGGAGTGTTTTGTCAGATTGGCAGTCTGGAAACACCATATATTTT. Protein: CAWSVLSDWQSGNTIYF.

This chain uses TRBV24-1 with TRBJ2-7, with 7 bases that match TRBD2. Germline-derived CDR1 and CDR2 are KGHDR and SFDVKD. This CDR3 is 14 amino acids long. Germline trimming cut 5 bases from V and 3 bases from J; bases unmatched to any gene: 6. Here the CDR3 reads CATSGGAGLYEQYF. The CDR3 DNA is TGTGCCACCAGTGGAGGAGCGGGACTCTACGAGCAGTACTTC.

The genes are TRBV6-5 and TRBJ1-2, with 8 bases that match TRBD1. The germline gives CDR1 MNHEY, CDR2 SVGAGI. The CDR3 is made up of 16 amino acids. V shed 2 bases, J shed 0 bases, and the junction held 5 bases outside the gene matches. The CDR3 DNA sequence: TGTGCCAGCAGTTACGGACAGGGCCCAGCTAACTATGGCTACACCTTC. It translates to CASSYGQGPANYGYTF.

V and J are TRBV2 and TRBJ2-5; the D gene is possibly TRBD1 (5 bases). Germline V gene sequence: CDR1 SNHLY, CDR2 FYNNEI. The CDR3 totals 12 residues. V was shortened by 6 bases and J by 0 bases, with 5 bases between the two germline ends. The CDR3 is CASSRDQETQYF. CDR3 DNA sequence: TGTGCCAGCAGCAGGGACCAAGAGACCCAGTACTTC. Using reference TRBV2 and TRBJ2-5 for the parts outside the CDR3, the full variable domain is EPEVTQTPSHQVTQMGQEVILRCVPISNHLYFYWYRQILGQKVEFLVSFYNNEISEKSEIFDDQFSVERPDGSNFTLKIRSTKLEDSAMYFCASSRDQETQYFGPGTRLLVL.

This clone appeared a few times. Other DNA sequences in this sample translate to the same CDR3. The J gene is TRBJ1-1, the V gene TRBV3-1 (or the pseudogene TRBV3-2); D possibly corresponds to TRBD1 (6 bases). Trimming removed 0 bases at V and 4 bases at J, with 6 bases between. This CDR3 contains 13 residues. The germline V gene has CDR1 LGHDT and CDR2 YNNKEL (reference sequence). CDR3: CASSQDRGTEAFF. In DNA form, the CDR3 reads TGTGCCAGCAGCCAAGACAGGGGCACTGAAGCTTTCTTT.

The V call is TRBV19, the J call TRBJ2-1, with 9 bases aligning to TRBD1. The CDR3 covers 16 residues. Germline loops: CDR1 LNHDA, CDR2 SQIVND (reference sequence). With V trimmed by 8 bases and J by 8 bases, 16 bases remained unmatched. This CDR3 is CASASQKGQGFDEQFF. The CDR3 nucleotides read TGTGCCAGTGCCAGTCAGAAGGGACAGGGTTTTGATGAGCAGTTCTTC.

Comment on this clone: One end of the junction varies from germline; a read error may be responsible. The V call is TRBV6-5, the J call TRBJ2-7, with 8 bases lining up with TRBD1. The V gene's germline CDR1 is MNHEY and CDR2 SVGAGI. The CDR3 length is 15 residues. CDR3 nucleotides: TGTGCCAGCAGTGACTCAGGGGGCGCATCCTACGAGCAGTACTTC. It codes for CASSDSGGASYEQYF.

This sequence joins TRBV19 and TRBJ2-1; 10 nucleotides align to TRBD1. Germline V gives CDR1 LNHDA, CDR2 SQIVND (reference sequence). This CDR3 region has 19 residues. Trimming took 2 bases from V and 9 from J; bases not matched to a gene: 19. The CDR3 DNA sequence: TGTGCCAGTAGTATATCGCGGGACAGGGGTCTGGGATCCCGGGGTGAGCAGTTCTTC. Translated: CASSISRDRGLGSRGEQFF.

J is TRBJ2-1 and V is TRBV14, with 11 bases that match TRBD1. The CDR3 consists of 16 residues. From germline, CDR1 is SGHDN and CDR2 FVKESK. V shed 1 base and J 5 bases; nucleotides not matched to a gene: 4. This CDR3 reads CASSQVPGQGDNEQFF. Here the CDR3 DNA reads TGTGCCAGCAGCCAAGTCCCGGGACAGGGGGACAATGAGCAGTTCTTC.

V is TRBV28 and J is TRBJ2-7; 11 bases agree with TRBD1. V trimming: 4 bases; J trimming: 5 bases; junction bases outside the gene matches: 7. This CDR3 has 15 residues. The germline gives CDR1 MDHEN, CDR2 SYDVKM. CDR3 bases: TGTGCCAGCAGTTCCTTTTGGGACAGGGGGAACGAGCAGTACTTC. As protein: CASSSFWDRGNEQYF.

V usage is TRBV10-3 and J usage is TRBJ2-5, with 13 bases identical to TRBD2. Losses at the gene ends were 5 bases for V and 5 bases for J; bases not matched to a gene: 11. CDR1 and CDR2 (germline): ENHRY, SYGVKD. This CDR3 region has 17 residues. CDR3 loop: CAISQNTGLAGVETQYF. CDR3 bases: TGTGCCATCAGTCAAAACACTGGACTAGCGGGAGTGGAGACCCAGTACTTC.

The V gene is TRBV6-5, the J gene TRBJ2-1; TRBD1 might be the D (8 bases). With 0 bases removed from V and 7 bases from J, the gap between germline ends came to 16 bases. Germline lookup yields CDR1 MNHEY and CDR2 SVGAGI. The CDR3 runs to 16 residues. The CDR3 DNA is TGTGCCAGCAGTTACTCACAGGGGGGGACACAGAATGAGCAGTTCTTC. Encoded protein: CASSYSQGGTQNEQFF.

In DNA form, the CDR3 reads TGTGCCAGCAGCCTCACACAGGGTGGGACCGGGGAGCTGTTTTTT. This translates into CASSLTQGGTGELFF. J is TRBJ2-2 and V is TRBV5-4; D might be TRBD1 (6 bases). CDR3 length: 15 residues. CDR1 and CDR2 (germline): SGHNT, YYREEE (reference sequence). With 4 bases removed from V and 5 bases from J, the gap between germline ends came to 15 bases.

This clone turned up a few times. This chain uses TRBV6-5 with TRBJ2-1; 7 bases match TRBD2. The CDR3 loop spans 13 amino acids. Germline CDR1 MNHEY, CDR2 SVGAGI. J was trimmed by 10 bases and V by 7 bases; bases with no gene match: 10. The CDR3 loop reads CASTTWTGLEQFF. As DNA, the CDR3 is TGTGCCAGCACAACCTGGACGGGACTAGAGCAGTTCTTC.

The CDR3 loop reads CASSYGPPGQSNEQYF. DNA for the CDR3: TGTGCCAGCAGTTACGGGCCGCCAGGGCAATCCAACGAGCAGTACTTC. The chain uses TRBV6-6 and TRBJ2-7, with D possibly being TRBD1 (5 bases). V lost 2 bases to trimming and J lost 5 bases, with 19 bases between them. This CDR3 contains 16 residues. Germline V CDR1 and CDR2: MNHNY, SVGAGI (reference sequence).

The gene calls are TRBV5-1 and TRBJ2-1; 7 bases agree with TRBD2. CDR1 is SGHRS, CDR2 YFSETQ, per germline. J was trimmed by 4 bases and V by 4 bases; bases with no gene match: 17. This CDR3 spans 18 amino acids. The DNA of the CDR3 is TGCGCCAGCAGCCCAGAACCACCTCTAGCGGAGTTATACAATGAGCAGTTCTTC. This encodes CASSPEPPLAELYNEQFF.

V and J are TRBV5-1 and TRBJ2-7; 9 bases align to TRBD2. This CDR3 has 16 amino acids. The ends lost 1 base at V and 2 bases at J; junction bases unmatched: 7. Germline CDR1 and CDR2: SGHRS and YFSETQ. The CDR3 nucleotides read TGCGCCAGCAGCTTGTCGAGCGGGGGGTTCACCTACGAGCAGTACTTC. The encoded protein is CASSLSSGGFTYEQYF.

The rearrangement joins TRBV11-2 to TRBJ2-7; a possible D gene is TRBD1 (7 bases). Per germline, CDR1 SGHAT and CDR2 FQNNGV. The CDR3 extends over 17 amino acids. V was cut by 5 bases and J by 0 bases, with 20 bases left in between. The CDR3 bases are TGTGCCAGCAGCCCACCTGGTGGCAGGGGGGACTCCTACGAGCAGTACTTC. Translated, it gives CASSPPGGRGDSYEQYF.

This chain joins TRBV19 and TRBJ1-3; D is ambiguous. In germline, CDR1 is LNHDA, CDR2 SQIVND (reference sequence). The CDR3 covers 14 residues. V was cut by 5 bases and J by 0 bases, with 8 bases left in between. The CDR3 nucleotides are TGTGCCAGTAGTCCCAAGAGCTCTGGAAACACCATATATTTT. Protein: CASSPKSSGNTIYF.

The chain employs TRBV13 and TRBJ2-7, with D possibly TRBD2 on 5 matching bases. Trimming took off 3 bases at V and 6 bases at J, with 6 bases between the two ends. The CDR3 contains 11 residues. The germline V gene has CDR1 PRHDT and CDR2 FYEKMQ (reference sequence). The CDR3 coding sequence is TGTGCCAGCAGCTTTGAGGGCGAGCAGTACTTC. Translation: CASSFEGEQYF.

CDR3 protein: CASSPGISYTF. CDR3 nucleotides: TGTGCCAGCAGCCCCGGGATTAGCTACACCTTC. The genes are TRBV7-2 and TRBJ1-2; D not resolved. V was cut by 5 bases and J by 9 bases, with 10 bases left in between. Germline CDR1 SGHTA, CDR2 FQGNSA. The CDR3 covers 11 residues.

The V and J genes are TRBV9 and TRBJ2-3, with 8 bases that match TRBD1. Per germline, CDR1 SGDLS and CDR2 YYNGEE. The CDR3 is 15 amino acids. V shed 1 base, J shed 6 bases, and the junction held 7 bases outside the gene matches. Here the CDR3 DNA reads TGTGCCAGCAGCGTAAAGGACAGGGAAACCGATACGCAGTATTTT. Translation gives CASSVKDRETDTQYF.

The CDR3 region is CASSLGGGNTEAFF. CDR3 DNA sequence: TGTGCCAGCAGTTTAGGCGGAGGGAACACTGAAGCTTTCTTT. The V call is TRBV27, the J call TRBJ1-1; D call uncertain. Germline assignment: CDR1 MNHEY and CDR2 SMNVEV (reference sequence). The V and J ends lost 2 bases and 1 base respectively, with 8 bases between them. The CDR3 is 14 amino acids.

V usage is TRBV27 and J usage is TRBJ2-7, with TRBD2 as a possible D gene (5 bases). Germline V gene sequence: CDR1 MNHEY, CDR2 SMNVEV (reference sequence). The V gene lost 4 bases and the J gene lost 6 bases, with 13 bases spanning the gap. CDR3 size: 13 residues. In DNA form, the CDR3 reads TGTGCCAGCAGTTCCCCCCCGGGGTCCGAGCAGTACTTC. Translated, it gives CASSSPPGSEQYF.

The chain couples TRBV27 to TRBJ1-5; 11 bases fit TRBD1. Germline-derived CDR1 and CDR2 are MNHEY and SMNVEV (reference sequence). V lost 5 bases to trimming and J lost 15 bases; unmatched junction nucleotides: 6. The length of the CDR3 is 12 residues. In nucleotides, the CDR3 is TGTGCCAGCAGTCATGGACAGGGGGCTTGGCATTTT. This gives the protein CASSHGQGAWHF.